The 2 T cell receptor beta chains below were found in one sample sequenced in a study of OX40 agonist ivuxolimab in advanced cancers. TCRdb keeps only in-frame clones here, not all; method: immunoSEQ multiplex PCR. This sample yields tens of thousands of clones, of which approximately 91% are seen a single time; 0.33% belongs to the top ten. Material: CD4+ or CD8+ T cells sorted from blood, obtained in a trial of the OX40 agonist ivuxolimab. Receptors originate from an adult with an advanced solid tumor such as melanoma, head and neck, liver or kidney cancer.

The gene calls are TRBV19 and TRBJ2-7; D is unclear. This CDR3 has 13 amino acids. Deletions cut 5 bases from V and 3 bases from J, with 11 bases between. Germline loops: CDR1 LNHDA, CDR2 SQIVND (reference sequence). The CDR3 is CASSSVGSYEQYF. CDR3 DNA: TGTGCCAGTAGTTCGGTAGGCAGCTACGAGCAGTACTTC.

The chain is built from TRBV11-3 and TRBJ2-6; 8 bases map to TRBD1. The CDR3 sequence is 18 residues long. Germline values: CDR1 SGHNT, CDR2 YENEEA. V was pared by 5 bases and J by 1 base, with 10 bases of the junction left unmatched. The CDR3 nucleotides read TGTGCCAGCAGCCCAGGGGGCAGGCATTCGTCTGGGGCCAACGTCCTGACTTTC. It translates to CASSPGGRHSSGANVLTF.